This is a list of T cell receptor beta chains from one sample in a study of blood T cell repertoires in COVID-19. Data came from immunoSEQ multiplex PCR; TCRdb stores just in-frame clones and leaves some out. The sample lists fewer than 250,000 clones; roughly 80% were seen once. Input material: peripheral blood. These receptors all come from a man aged 55-75 years with acute or convalescent COVID-19. Each CDR3 is given with its conserved first and last residue.

V gene,CDR3 protein
TRBV9,CASSVAGGRGDTQYF
TRBV6-6,CASSFGTSHRVEQFF
TRBV24-1,CATSDRRGNSNTGELFF
TRBV19,CASSQGLHGYTF
TRBV12-3/TRBV12-4,CASSPQGYNEQFF
TRBV4-2,CASSDTSGFYNEQFF
TRBV6-2/TRBV6-3,CASSYSTSGFPEQFF
TRBV6-6,CASSLILTGTLGNTIYF
TRBV19,CASSGGTGSSPLHF
TRBV4-2,CASSQVGREDQPQHF
TRBV2,CASSERGGLSYGYTF
TRBV7-9,CASRPASGAAYNEQFF
TRBV7-2,CASSLGRSAYEQYF
TRBV7-9,CASSLAGGYNSPLHF
TRBV30,CAWSVGGPNRFNEQFF
TRBV25-1,CASRGGGLHEKLFF
TRBV6-2/TRBV6-3,CASSYAGLGNQPQHF
TRBV7-9,CASSVAGTGVAQPQHF
TRBV19,CASSISAGADTQYF
TRBV5-6,CASSASPGSTDTQYF
TRBV11-2,CASSLGSGVDSPLHF
TRBV27,CASSPSSGSSEQYF
TRBV4-1,CASSQFSGNGELFF
TRBV7-8,CASSPTKGEYNEQFF
TRBV19,CASSIGTGGSPLHF
TRBV19,CASSTASGRATDTQYF
TRBV4-3,CASSQDRQGANQPQHF
TRBV6-5,CASKGPGQGNHEQYF
TRBV19,CASSMGTSGSHDRHEQFF
TRBV5-1,CASSPFDSTGELFF
TRBV13,CASSPSGRAYEQYF
TRBV19,CASRTGTGLAGQSYNEQFF
TRBV2,CASRPQSVGVMNTEAFF
TRBV18,CASTTGTNYGYTF
TRBV3-1/TRBV3-2,CASSQIYPRSRGAYEQYF
TRBV7-9,CARPLADRGNQPQHF
TRBV6-2/TRBV6-3,CASTPSSGSLYNEQFF
TRBV6-5,CASKGDRNRYNEQFF
TRBV4-3,CASSQDPTGNYGYTF
TRBV6-5,CASSYIGARSEQYF
TRBV28,CASTRGGYGYTF
TRBV19,CASTRGSQGKGSNQPQHF
TRBV27,CASRPPGTVNQPQHF
TRBV30,CAWSEAGGSETQYF
TRBV20-1,CSASYGQRGGEQYF
TRBV4-3,CASSQDTFRANTEAFF
TRBV30,CAWSPLGTGNQPQHF